This record covers a single T cell receptor (beta chain). The antigen remains undetermined. This record comes from a study of OX40 agonist ivuxolimab in advanced cancers. Study findings and constraints: The average count of expanded clones was higher among CD8+ T cells than among CD4+.

The CDR3 loop spans 16 amino acids. The germline V gene has CDR1 SGHTA and CDR2 FQGNSA. With 1 base removed from V and 7 bases from J, the gap between germline ends came to 17 bases. Assay: immunoSEQ multiplex PCR; the TCRdb copy retains only in-frame clones and omits some. Of 70,000 to 75,000 clones in the sample, approximately 80% are singletons; the top ten hold 5.5% to 7.5%. The receptor was derived from an adult with an advanced solid tumor such as melanoma, head and neck, liver or kidney cancer. Source: CD4+ or CD8+ T cells sorted from blood, taken in a trial of the OX40 agonist ivuxolimab. V and J are TRBV7-2 and TRBJ1-3; D is perhaps TRBD1 (5 bases). CDR3 coding DNA: TGTGCCAGCAGCTTAGGGGCAGGGTCCGGCTGGAACACCATATATTTT. It is translated as CASSLGAGSGWNTIYF.